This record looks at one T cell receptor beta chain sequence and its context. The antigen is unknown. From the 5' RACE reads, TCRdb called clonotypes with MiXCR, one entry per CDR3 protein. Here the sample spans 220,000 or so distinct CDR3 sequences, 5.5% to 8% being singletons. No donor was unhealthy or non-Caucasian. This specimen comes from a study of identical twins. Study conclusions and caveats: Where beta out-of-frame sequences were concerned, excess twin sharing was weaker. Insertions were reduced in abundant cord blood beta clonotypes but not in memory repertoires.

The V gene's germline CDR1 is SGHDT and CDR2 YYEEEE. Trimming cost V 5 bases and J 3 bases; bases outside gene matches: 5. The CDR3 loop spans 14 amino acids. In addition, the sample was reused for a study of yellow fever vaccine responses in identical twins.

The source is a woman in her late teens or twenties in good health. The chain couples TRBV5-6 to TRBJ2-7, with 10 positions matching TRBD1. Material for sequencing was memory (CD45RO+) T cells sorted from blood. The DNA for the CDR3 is TGTGCCAGCAGGCGACGGGACAGGGGCTACGAGCAGTACTTC. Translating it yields CASRRRDRGYEQYF.